This T cell receptor beta chain stems from a study of PD-1 blockade in classical Hodgkin lymphoma. With 5 bases clipped from V and 11 bases from J, the junction kept 14 bases outside the gene matches. Germline-derived CDR1 and CDR2 are LNHDA and SQIVND (reference sequence). The CDR3 runs 14 residues. Stated time point: cycle 4 day 1 (C4D1), after more than 5 weeks of nivolumab. All patients relapsed after autologous stem cell transplantation, and brentuximab vedotin exposure varied. Best outcomes ranged across complete response, partial response and progressive disease. Sequencing used immunoSEQ multiplex PCR; TCRdb keeps in-frame clones, though not all of them. Here the sample spans about 64,000 clones, about 90% being singletons. In regard to this clone: Antigen specificity is unknown.

The study's findings and limits: Healthy donors were reported to have higher baseline TCR diversity than newly diagnosed patients. Any patient who commenced nivolumab under 1 year after ASCT was excluded.

Source: peripheral blood mononuclear cells (PBMCs), taken before the fourth cycle of nivolumab. This clonotype was sampled from a human donor with classical Hodgkin lymphoma. This chain joins TRBV19 and TRBJ2-7; 8 bases line up with TRBD1. CDR3 in DNA: TGTGCCAGTAGTCTCCGGGACAGGCCGACTAATGAGTACTTC. This gives the protein CASSLRDRPTNEYF. Drawing the rest from reference TRBV19 and TRBJ2-7, the complete variable domain is DGGITQSPKYLFRKEGQNVTLSCEQNLNHDAMYWYRQDPGQGLRLIYYSQIVNDFQKGDIAEGYSVSREKKESFPLTVTSAQKNPTAFYLCASSLRDRPTNEYFGPGTRLTVT.